One sample yielded the 16 T cell receptor beta chains listed below, sequenced in a study of T cells in Graves' hyperthyroidism and ophthalmopathy (dated 2019 in TCRdb). The protocol used for the library was multiplex PCR. Instrument used: Illumina HiSeq 2000. The TCR beta CDR3 regions were amplified from RNA transcripts. The TCR CDR3 was subjected to a first round of RT-PCR using the HTBI primer set and the Qiagen OneStep RT-PCR kit. TCRdb's own reprocessing of the public reads used fastp at Q25 and MiXCR and kept productive beta chains. Here each entry gathers all rows of one CDR3 protein and keeps the most common genes and DNA. Recorded for this sample are roughly 500,000 distinct CDR3 sequences; approximately 25% of them occurred a single time. Roughly 10% of the sample rests with the top ten. Input material: blood. The receptors come from a woman aged 30 to 39 with Graves' ophthalmopathy.

To note about this clonotype: The junction does not match germline at one end; this may be a read error. The chain is built from TRBV10-2 and TRBJ1-1, with a tentative D call TRBD1 (5 bases). There are 13 residues in the CDR3. Per the germline V gene, CDR1 is WSHSY and CDR2 is SAAADI. In nucleotides, the CDR3 is TGCGCCAGCAGTGGACAGCTGAACACTGGAGCTTTCTTT. As protein: CASSGQLNTGAFF.

This clonotype was counted at least ten times. The V and J genes are TRBV2 and TRBJ2-2; D unresolved. V lost 8 bases to trimming and J lost 1 base, with 11 bases between them. Looked up from germline, CDR1 is SNHLY and CDR2 is FYNNEI. This CDR3 has 14 amino acids. The CDR3 DNA reads TGTGCCAGCTCCGTATCGGGGAACACCGGGGAGCTGTTTTTT. It codes for CASSVSGNTGELFF.

A few counts support this clonotype. The rearrangement joins TRBV6-2 or TRBV6-3 to TRBJ2-7; a possible D gene is TRBD2 (5 bases). Germline assignment: CDR1 MNHEY and CDR2 SVGEGT. V was clipped by 4 bases and J by 3 bases, with 16 bases between them. This CDR3 is 15 amino acids long. Written as DNA, the CDR3 is TGTGCCAGCAGTTTTGGGCCAACGGGGTTCTACGAGCAGTACTTC. This gives the protein CASSFGPTGFYEQYF.

This clonotype has ten or more counts. The J gene is TRBJ1-1, the V gene TRBV7-2; perhaps TRBD1 as D (5 bases). The V gene's germline CDR1 is SGHTA and CDR2 FQGNSA. V was cut by 4 bases and J by 8 bases, with 11 bases left in between. The CDR3 extends over 12 amino acids. The CDR3 reads CASSSQVREAFF. The CDR3 nucleotides are TGTGCCAGCAGCTCACAGGTTCGGGAAGCTTTCTTT. Combining the CDR3 with reference TRBV7-2 and TRBJ1-1 gives the whole variable domain GAGVSQSPSNKVTEKGKDVELRCDPISGHTALYWYRQSLGQGLEFLIYFQGNSAPDKSGLPSDRFSAERTGGSVSTLTIQRTQQEDSAVYLCASSSQVREAFFGQGTRLTVV.

The chain carries TRBV4-2 and TRBJ1-2, with D possibly TRBD1 on 6 matching bases. Deletions cut 4 bases from V and 6 bases from J, with 15 bases between. The CDR3 sequence is 14 residues long. From germline, CDR1 is LGHNA and CDR2 YNFKEQ. CDR3 in amino acids: CASSLGGGQNGYTF. The CDR3 region has the DNA TGTGCCAGCAGCCTTGGGGGGGGGCAGAATGGCTACACCTTC.

The rearrangement links TRBV2 to TRBJ2-2, with 10 positions matching TRBD2. The V and J ends lost 6 bases and 2 bases, in that order; junction bases with no gene match: 6. The CDR3 length is 16 residues. From germline, CDR1 is SNHLY and CDR2 FYNNEI. The CDR3 loop is CASRIWTSGNTGELFF. The CDR3 DNA reads as TGTGCCAGCAGAATTTGGACTAGCGGTAACACCGGGGAGCTGTTTTTT.

The J gene is TRBJ2-7, the V gene TRBV29-1; D gene unclear. V lost 4 bases and J lost 5, with 15 bases in between. CDR1 SQVTM and CDR2 ANQGSEA come from the germline V gene. CDR3 length: 13 amino acids. CDR3 loop: CSVGVRQQDEQYF. Written as DNA, the CDR3 is TGCAGCGTTGGGGTTCGGCAGCAAGACGAGCAGTACTTC.

The J gene is TRBJ1-4, the V gene TRBV2; TRBD1 might be the D (5 bases). Per the germline V gene, CDR1 is SNHLY and CDR2 is FYNNEI. This CDR3 is built from 14 residues. The V and J ends lost 6 bases and 8 bases respectively, with 16 bases between them. The CDR3 nucleotides are TGTGCCAGCAGACGCCAGGGTTTATCCGAAAAACTGTTTTTT. This sequence encodes CASRRQGLSEKLFF.

Ten or more counts support this clonotype. In DNA, the CDR3 is TGTGCCAGCAGCTTAGGACCGCTCGCATCACAGGGGACGTACTATGGCTACACCTTC. This codes for CASSLGPLASQGTYYGYTF. J is TRBJ1-2 and V is TRBV11-2; 7 nucleotides line up with TRBD1. V dropped 1 base and J dropped 3; count of bases not matched to a gene: 17. This CDR3 is built from 19 residues. Per germline, CDR1 SGHAT and CDR2 FQNNGV.

This clonotype came up many times. The chain links TRBV7-8 to TRBJ2-5, with D perhaps being TRBD1 or TRBD2 (5 bases each). Germline V gene sequence: CDR1 SGHVS, CDR2 FQNEAQ. The CDR3 is 15 amino acids. With 5 bases removed from V and 3 bases from J, the gap between germline ends came to 16 bases. The CDR3 nucleotides are TGTGCCAGCAGCCCTAGGGGTGGGGACGAAGAGACCCAGTACTTC. Amino acids: CASSPRGGDEETQYF. Combining the CDR3 with reference TRBV7-8 and TRBJ2-5 gives the whole variable domain GAGVSQSPRYKVAKRGQDVALRCDPISGHVSLFWYQQALGQGPEFLTYFQNEAQLDKSGLPSDRFFAERPEGSVSTLKIQRTQQEDSAVYLCASSPRGGDEETQYFGPGTRLLVL.

Turning to this clonotype: The final CDR3 position lacks the conserved phenylalanine or tryptophan, pointing to a likely read error. The gene calls are TRBV27 and TRBJ2-7; D might be TRBD1 or TRBD2, each matching 5 bases. The V end was cut by 2 bases, the J end by 6 bases, with 14 bases between. Germline lookup yields CDR1 MNHEY and CDR2 SMNVEV (reference sequence). The length of the CDR3 is 14 residues. The DNA of the CDR3 is TGTGCCAGCAGTTTAGTCCAGGGACCTAGCGAGCAGTACTCC. Translating it yields CASSLVQGPSEQYS.

This clonotype was seen many times. As DNA, the CDR3 is TGTGCCAGCGGAGGGGGGGCGGGCACTGAAGCTTTCTTT. Translating gives CASGGGAGTEAFF. V and J are TRBV7-2 and TRBJ1-1, with D possibly matching TRBD1 (6 bases). The germline gives CDR1 SGHTA, CDR2 FQGNSA. CDR3 length: 13 amino acids. Trimming took off 8 bases at V and 4 bases at J, with 14 bases between the two ends.

This clonotype was seen at least ten times. The gene calls are TRBV28 and TRBJ1-1; possible D gene TRBD1, 6 bases. Germline CDR1 MDHEN, CDR2 SYDVKM. The CDR3 runs 13 residues. V lost 6 bases and J lost 7, with 15 bases in between. Here the CDR3 DNA reads TGTGCCAGCAGCTCGACCGACAGGATTGAAGCTTTCTTT. Its translation: CASSSTDRIEAFF.

The CDR3 loop reads CASSVEPWENTEAFF. The CDR3 region has the DNA TGTGCCAGCAGCGTAGAGCCTTGGGAGAACACTGAAGCTTTCTTT. The V gene is TRBV9, the J gene TRBJ1-1; D remains unclear. Germline V gene lookup returns CDR1 SGDLS and CDR2 YYNGEE. Trimming removed 0 bases at V and 1 base at J, with 10 bases between. This CDR3 comprises 15 residues.

For this clonotype: A much larger clone differs by one base, so this may be a read error. The chain carries TRBV12-3 or TRBV12-4 and TRBJ1-1, with no clear D. V dropped 7 bases and J dropped 6 bases, with 24 bases sitting between them. CDR3 length equals 16 residues. The CDR3 is CASNFVPGRRPSEAFF. DNA for the CDR3: TGTGCCAGCAATTTTGTCCCAGGACGCAGGCCCTCTGAAGCTTTCTTT.

This clonotype occurred a few times. V is TRBV3-1 and J is TRBJ1-2; 10 bases agree with TRBD1. CDR1 and CDR2 from the germline V gene are LGHDT and YNNKEL (reference sequence). This CDR3 is built from 13 residues. The J segment lost 8 bases and the V segment lost 4 bases, leaving 4 bases of the junction unmatched. CDR3 residues: CASSRGTGVGYTF. Written as DNA, the CDR3 is TGTGCCAGCAGCCGGGGGACAGGGGTCGGCTACACCTTC.